These 32 T cell receptor beta chains were all obtained from the same sample, sequenced in a study of T cell responses to AZD1222 COVID-19 vaccine. Profiling relied on immunoSEQ multiplex PCR, and the TCRdb table lists in-frame clones only, not all of them. The data contain 60,000 to 75,000 clones, around 86% of them singletons. Specimen: peripheral blood, collected on day 0 of AZD1222 vaccination. These receptors all stem from an adult in good health.

The gene calls are TRBV3-1 (or the pseudogene TRBV3-2) and TRBJ1-3; D gene ambiguous. The length of the CDR3 is 14 residues. CDR1 and CDR2 from the germline V gene are LGHDT and YNNKEL (reference sequence). Trimming removed 3 bases at V and 3 bases at J, with 9 bases between. The CDR3 region is CASSQGGIGNTIYF. The CDR3 DNA reads TGTGCCAGCAGCCAGGGAGGGATTGGAAACACCATATATTTT.

The chain uses TRBV19 and TRBJ2-5; D is uncertain. V gave up 0 bases and J gave up 4 bases, with 9 bases separating them. There are 14 residues in the CDR3. Germline lookup yields CDR1 LNHDA and CDR2 SQIVND (reference sequence). As DNA, the CDR3 is TGTGCCAGTAGTATAGATCTGCTCCGAGAGACCCAGTACTTC. Its protein is CASSIDLLRETQYF. Full variable domain (rest looked up from reference TRBV19 and TRBJ2-5): DGGITQSPKYLFRKEGQNVTLSCEQNLNHDAMYWYRQDPGQGLRLIYYSQIVNDFQKGDIAEGYSVSREKKESFPLTVTSAQKNPTAFYLCASSIDLLRETQYFGPGTRLLVL.

This clone was detected a few times. This sequence joins TRBV27 and TRBJ2-7; TRBD1 agrees at 11 bases. The CDR3 has 15 amino acids. J gave up 3 bases and V 6 bases, and 7 bases lay outside the gene matches. Germline lookup yields CDR1 MNHEY and CDR2 SMNVEV (reference sequence). CDR3 amino acids: CASSRKGQGDYEQYF. CDR3 DNA sequence: TGTGCCAGCAGCCGTAAGGGACAGGGGGACTACGAGCAGTACTTC.

The genes are TRBV12-2 and TRBJ2-1; the DNA was not used to check the table's D call, TRBD2. TRBV12-2 represents a pseudogene. This CDR3 contains 19 residues. As DNA, the CDR3 is TGTGCAAGTCGAGCGGGACTAGGAGACTGTTCCATTTGCGGTCGGAGGCAGTTCTTC. Protein sequence: CASRAGLGDCSICGRRQFF.

The chain links TRBV11-2 to TRBJ1-6; no clear D. The CDR3 consists of 17 residues. Germline V gene data show CDR1 as SGHAT and CDR2 as FQNNGV. The ends were cut back, 0 bases at V and 0 bases at J, with 9 bases in the middle. The CDR3 loop is CASSLELASSYNSPLHF. In DNA, the CDR3 is TGTGCCAGCAGCTTAGAATTGGCGAGCTCCTATAATTCACCCCTCCACTTT.

V is TRBV6-5 and J is TRBJ1-3; TRBD1 is a possible D gene (6 bases). The V end lost 0 bases, the J end lost 8 bases, and 11 bases lay between the germline ends. The CDR3 contains 14 residues. The germline gives CDR1 MNHEY, CDR2 SVGAGI. DNA for the CDR3: TGTGCCAGCAGTTACTCAGCACAGGGTTACACCATATATTTT. It yields the protein CASSYSAQGYTIYF.

The chain carries TRBV4-2 and TRBJ1-1; possible D gene TRBD1, 5 bases. V was trimmed by 3 bases and J by 4 bases, leaving 15 bases between them. Germline CDR1 LGHNA, CDR2 YNFKEQ. The CDR3 loop spans 15 amino acids. The DNA of the CDR3 is TGTGCCAGCAGCCAGGAGGGAAGCGGGGGCACTGAAGCTTTCTTT. It codes for CASSQEGSGGTEAFF.

CDR3 in amino acids: CASSQPGPRNEQFF. The DNA for the CDR3 is TGTGCCAGCAGCCAACCCGGGCCGAGAAATGAGCAGTTCTTC. The chain combines TRBV5-4 with TRBJ2-1, with D unresolved. CDR1 and CDR2 (germline): SGHNT, YYREEE (reference sequence). CDR3 length: 14 residues. The V end lost 4 bases, the J end lost 7 bases, and 15 bases lay between the germline ends.

The chain links TRBV5-1 to TRBJ1-5, with D unclear. The V gene lost 5 bases and the J gene lost 2 bases, with 8 bases spanning the gap. The germline V gene encodes CDR1 SGHRS and CDR2 YFSETQ. The CDR3 consists of 13 residues. This CDR3 reads CASRLDGNQPQHF. DNA for the CDR3: TGCGCCAGCAGATTAGACGGCAATCAGCCCCAGCATTTT.

J is TRBJ1-5 and V is TRBV9; 9 nucleotides align to TRBD1. The V gene end was trimmed by 2 bases and the J gene end by 4 bases; junction bases not matched to a gene: 7. The V gene's germline CDR1 is SGDLS and CDR2 YYNGEE. The CDR3 is 16 amino acids. The CDR3 protein is CASSVSGTGSNQPQHF. CDR3 in DNA: TGTGCCAGCAGCGTGTCCGGGACAGGGTCTAATCAGCCCCAGCATTTT.

The chain carries TRBV6-1 and TRBJ1-1; tentatively, D is TRBD1 (5 bases). The V end was cut by 2 bases, the J end by 3 bases, with 10 bases between. Germline V gene lookup returns CDR1 MNHNS and CDR2 SASEGT. This CDR3 is built from 14 residues. CDR3 residues: CASSEFLGDTEAFF. The CDR3 region has the DNA TGTGCCAGCAGTGAATTTCTAGGGGACACTGAAGCTTTCTTT.

The chain recombines TRBV7-3 with TRBJ1-1, with D hard to call. Germline V gene lookup returns CDR1 SGHTA and CDR2 FQGTGA. The CDR3 runs to 14 residues. Trimming pared 2 bases from V and 2 bases from J, leaving 9 bases between. CDR3 in amino acids: CASSLSRSNTEAFF. The CDR3 region has the DNA TGTGCCAGCAGCTTATCGAGAAGCAACACTGAAGCTTTCTTT.

The chain recombines TRBV19 with TRBJ1-2, with D possibly being TRBD1 (5 bases). From germline, CDR1 is LNHDA and CDR2 SQIVND (reference sequence). The CDR3 runs to 15 residues. V was cut by 2 bases and J by 7 bases, with 17 bases left in between. The CDR3 sequence is CASSIPALGVPGYTF. The CDR3 DNA reads as TGTGCCAGTAGTATACCTGCCTTAGGGGTTCCTGGCTACACCTTC. The entire variable domain, with the rest obtained from reference TRBV19 and TRBJ1-2, is as follows: DGGITQSPKYLFRKEGQNVTLSCEQNLNHDAMYWYRQDPGQGLRLIYYSQIVNDFQKGDIAEGYSVSREKKESFPLTVTSAQKNPTAFYLCASSIPALGVPGYTFGSGTRLTVV.

The gene calls are TRBV19 and TRBJ1-2, with a weak D call TRBD1 (6 bases). From germline, CDR1 is LNHDA and CDR2 SQIVND (reference sequence). The CDR3 is 14 residues long. The V end lost 1 base, the J end lost 4 bases, and 10 bases lay between the germline ends. CDR3: CASSIVQGSYGYTF. Written as DNA, the CDR3 is TGTGCCAGTAGTATAGTTCAGGGGAGCTATGGCTACACCTTC.

V usage is TRBV5-1 and J usage is TRBJ1-2; TRBD1 agrees at 10 bases. This CDR3 has 14 residues. The V gene end was trimmed by 4 bases and the J gene end by 5 bases; junction bases not matched to a gene: 5. Germline V gene sequence: CDR1 SGHRS, CDR2 YFSETQ. DNA for the CDR3: TGCGCCAGCAGCCTGGGACAGGGGTTATATGGCTACACCTTC. Translating gives CASSLGQGLYGYTF.

The gene calls are TRBV18 and TRBJ1-1; possible D gene TRBD1, 6 bases. CDR3 length: 15 residues. From germline, CDR1 is KGHSH and CDR2 LQKENI. Between the trimmed V and J ends, which lost 4 bases and 5 bases, there was a span of 17 bases. The CDR3 coding sequence is TGTGCCAGCTCACAAATCACGGACAGAAGGACTGAAGCTTTCTTT. This gives the protein CASSQITDRRTEAFF.

This chain connects TRBV6-1 to TRBJ2-7; no reliable D call. The CDR3 has 12 amino acids. Germline V CDR1 and CDR2: MNHNS, SASEGT. V was clipped by 2 bases and J by 11 bases, with 13 bases between them. The CDR3 nucleotides are TGTGCCAGCAGTGAAAGGGTTCTGGGGAAGTACTTC. This codes for CASSERVLGKYF.

In this sample, this clone turned up a few times. The chain employs TRBV28 and TRBJ1-4; D is perhaps TRBD1 (6 bases). From germline, CDR1 is MDHEN and CDR2 SYDVKM. This CDR3 has 15 residues. V gave up 5 bases and J gave up 7 bases, with 17 bases separating them. The CDR3 DNA sequence: TGTGCCAGCAGTAAGATGGGCCAGGGGCGTGAAAAACTGTTTTTT. Translation gives CASSKMGQGREKLFF.

The chain has TRBV6-1 and TRBJ1-5; D call uncertain. CDR1 and CDR2 (germline): MNHNS, SASEGT. The CDR3 consists of 14 residues. The V and J ends lost 6 bases and 3 bases respectively, with 12 bases between them. The CDR3 protein is CASRGPQDNQPQHF. In nucleotides, the CDR3 is TGTGCCAGCAGAGGACCGCAGGACAATCAGCCCCAGCATTTT.

The V and J genes are TRBV11-2 and TRBJ1-1; D unclear. V lost 4 bases and J 2 bases, leaving 8 bases between the germline ends. This CDR3 has 13 residues. Per the germline V gene, CDR1 is SGHAT and CDR2 is FQNNGV. CDR3 sequence (DNA): TGTGCCAGCAGCTCACAGAGTAACACTGAAGCTTTCTTT. Its translation: CASSSQSNTEAFF.

This chain links TRBV18 with TRBJ2-3, with D possibly called TRBD1 or TRBD2 (5 bases each). The CDR3 is 14 amino acids. Germline CDR1 is KGHSH and CDR2 is LQKENI. V was cut by 5 bases and J by 4 bases, with 13 bases left in between. The chain's CDR3 is CASSEGRVPDTQYF. The CDR3 DNA is TGTGCCAGCTCAGAGGGCAGGGTCCCAGATACGCAGTATTTT. The complete variable domain, with remaining parts taken from reference TRBV18 and TRBJ2-3, reads NAGVMQNPRHLVRRRGQEARLRCSPMKGHSHVYWYRQLPEEGLKFMVYLQKENIIDESGMPKERFSAEFPKEGPSILRIQQVVRGDSAAYFCASSEGRVPDTQYFGPGTRLTVL.

V gene TRBV27 combines with J gene TRBJ1-4, with a weak D call TRBD1 (5 bases). Trimming took off 3 bases at V and 5 bases at J, with 13 bases between the two ends. Germline V gives CDR1 MNHEY, CDR2 SMNVEV (reference sequence). This CDR3 contains 15 residues. CDR3 bases: TGTGCCAGCAGTTTGAGGGCAGGGAGGAATGAAAAACTGTTTTTT. Protein product: CASSLRAGRNEKLFF.

This chain uses TRBV9 with TRBJ2-5, with 7 bases matching TRBD2. Trimming took 0 bases from V and 7 from J; bases not matched to a gene: 6. This CDR3 has 14 residues. CDR1 is SGDLS, CDR2 YYNGEE, per germline. CDR3 nucleotide sequence: TGTGCCAGCAGCGTAGAGGCCACGGGAGGGACCCAGTACTTC. It codes for CASSVEATGGTQYF.

The chain combines TRBV19 with TRBJ1-6, with D possibly TRBD1 on 5 matching bases. V shed 5 bases and J shed 7 bases, with 9 bases lying between them. Germline CDR1 reads LNHDA; CDR2 reads SQIVND (reference sequence). The CDR3 is 13 amino acids. Here the CDR3 DNA reads TGTGCCAGTAGTCCCAGACAGAATTCACCCCTCCACTTT. It translates to CASSPRQNSPLHF.

This chain uses TRBV4-1 with TRBJ1-1; no clear D gene. Between the trimmed V and J ends, which lost 1 base and 4 bases, there was a span of 10 bases. From germline, CDR1 is MGHRA and CDR2 YSYEKL. The CDR3 has 14 amino acids. The CDR3 sequence is CASSQVSFGTEAFF. The DNA of the CDR3 is TGCGCCAGCAGCCAAGTCTCCTTCGGCACTGAAGCTTTCTTT.

The chain carries TRBV5-1 and TRBJ1-2; D gene uncertain. The V gene lost 0 bases and the J gene lost 7 bases, with 7 bases spanning the gap. Per germline, CDR1 SGHRS and CDR2 YFSETQ. The CDR3 covers 12 residues. The CDR3 region has the DNA TGCGCCAGCAGCTTGGGGGAGGGTGGCTACACCTTC. Translation: CASSLGEGGYTF.

The chain uses TRBV3-1 (or the pseudogene TRBV3-2) and TRBJ1-2; D not resolved. Trimming stripped 3 bases from V and 8 bases from J, with 13 bases between. Germline V gene data show CDR1 as LGHDT and CDR2 as YNNKEL (reference sequence). CDR3 length: 13 amino acids. The CDR3 nucleotides are TGTGCCAGCAGCCAGGGCTATACGAGGGGCTACACCTTC. Encoded protein: CASSQGYTRGYTF.

J is TRBJ2-3 and V is TRBV7-2; the match to TRBD1 covers 7 bases. V gave up 0 bases and J gave up 3 bases; unmatched junction bases: 6. This CDR3 is built from 16 residues. CDR1 and CDR2 from the germline V gene are SGHTA and FQGNSA. CDR3 region: CASSLAPGQKTDTQYF. CDR3 sequence (DNA): TGTGCCAGCAGCTTAGCCCCGGGACAGAAGACAGATACGCAGTATTTT.

In its sample, this clone was seen a few times. V gene TRBV6-5 combines with J gene TRBJ1-5, with 7 bases that match TRBD1. This CDR3 is 15 amino acids long. Trimming at V came to 6 bases and at J to 4 bases, leaving 9 bases not matched to a gene. Per the germline V gene, CDR1 is MNHEY and CDR2 is SVGAGI. The DNA for the CDR3 is TGTGCCAGCAGACCCGACAGGGCGCGGAATCAGCCCCAGCATTTT. Translation: CASRPDRARNQPQHF.

The chain carries TRBV7-3 and TRBJ1-3, with D perhaps matching TRBD1 (5 bases). Germline loops: CDR1 SGHTA, CDR2 FQGTGA. V was clipped by 4 bases and J by 4 bases, with 11 bases between them. The CDR3 is 14 amino acids. The CDR3 loop reads CASSSRDSGNTIYF. DNA of the CDR3: TGTGCCAGCAGCTCCAGGGACTCCGGAAACACCATATATTTT.

The V call is TRBV10-3, the J call TRBJ1-1; a weak D match, TRBD1 (5 bases). Germline V gene data show CDR1 as ENHRY and CDR2 as SYGVKD. V was shortened by 0 bases and J by 4 bases, with 15 bases between the two germline ends. This CDR3 contains 16 residues. The CDR3 DNA sequence: TGTGCCATCAGTGAGTCATCAACTCCGAGGGGCACTGAAGCTTTCTTT. Its translation is CAISESSTPRGTEAFF.

The genes are TRBV9 and TRBJ2-7, with D unclear. The CDR3 consists of 14 residues. Germline values: CDR1 SGDLS, CDR2 YYNGEE. The V gene lost 4 bases and the J gene lost 4 bases, with 15 bases spanning the gap. CDR3 DNA sequence: TGTGCCAGCAGCCCAAGGTTATCCTCTTACGAGCAGTACTTC. Translation gives CASSPRLSSYEQYF.